This is a list of T cell receptor beta chains from one sample in a study of cytomegalovirus exposure and HLA in healthy donors. The data were produced by immunoSEQ multiplex PCR, yet TCRdb's version contains in-frame clones alone and is incomplete. In the table there are about 160,000 clones, about 80% of which are singletons. The sequencing input was PBMCs. Source of these receptors: a man between 25 and 39 years old in good health and CMV-seropositive. The CDR3 runs from the conserved cysteine through the conserved F or W. D genes are given only for firm matches. Clone size appears in some rows only: once, few, many, or a class for an expanded clone.

d_call | j_call | v_call | clone_size | cdr3_aa | cdr3_nt
. | TRBJ2-7 | TRBV4-1 | once | CASSQTSSYEQYF | TGCGCCAGCAGCCAAACTAGTTCCTACGAGCAGTACTTC
. | TRBJ1-2 | TRBV7-9 | . | CASSSSDYGYTF | TGTGCCAGCAGCTCCAGTGATTATGGCTACACCTTC
TRBD1 | TRBJ2-3 | TRBV27 | . | CASSLGTGIDTQYF | TGTGCCAGCAGTTTGGGGACAGGCATAGATACGCAGTATTTT
. | TRBJ2-7 | TRBV30 | . | CAWSPPPGVGEQYF | TGTGCCTGGAGTCCACCCCCGGGGGTGGGCGAGCAGTACTTC
. | TRBJ1-3 | TRBV9 | . | CASSTDSAISGNTIYF | TGTGCCAGCAGCACTGACAGTGCTATATCTGGAAACACCATATATTTT
TRBD1 | TRBJ2-3 | TRBV7-3 | once | CASSSTGEDTQYF | TGTGCCAGCAGCTCAACAGGGGAAGATACGCAGTATTTT
. | TRBJ2-6 | TRBV7-6 | . | CASSSRSGANVLTF | TGTGCCAGCAGCTCCCGCTCTGGGGCCAACGTCCTGACTTTC
. | TRBJ1-1 | TRBV7-3 | . | CASSLHGDTEAFF | TGTGCCAGCAGCTTACACGGTGACACTGAAGCTTTCTTT
TRBD1 | TRBJ2-7 | TRBV2 | . | CASSSRDRGGVYEQYF | TGTGCCAGCAGTTCCCGGGACAGGGGGGGGGTCTACGAGCAGTACTTC
TRBD1 | TRBJ2-3 | TRBV18 | . | CASSYGQGRTDTQYF | TGTGCCAGCTCATACGGACAGGGCAGAACAGATACGCAGTATTTT
. | TRBJ2-7 | TRBV28 | . | CASSLPLLEQYF | TGTGCCAGCAGTTTACCCCTCTTAGAGCAGTACTTC
. | TRBJ2-7 | TRBV18 | few | CASSPRGGADEQYF | TGTGCCAGCTCACCACGGGGGGGGGCGGACGAGCAGTACTTC
. | TRBJ2-5 | TRBV5-1 | . | CASSSWTVQETQYF | TGCGCCAGCAGCTCCTGGACAGTCCAAGAGACCCAGTACTTC
. | TRBJ1-1 | TRBV5-4 | . | CASSPTDYTEAFF | TGTGCCAGCAGCCCGACAGATTACACTGAAGCTTTCTTT
TRBD1 | TRBJ2-7 | TRBV6-5 | . | CATTAGTGLSEQYF | TGTGCCACCACAGCCGGGACAGGGCTTTCCGAGCAGTACTTC
TRBD2 | TRBJ2-7 | TRBV2 | . | CASSAGLAGEQYF | TGTGCCAGCAGTGCGGGACTAGCGGGGGAGCAGTACTTC
TRBD1 | TRBJ1-1 | TRBV30 | . | CAWIRTGGEAFF | TGTGCCTGGATTCGGACAGGGGGTGAAGCTTTCTTT
. | TRBJ1-1 | TRBV7-3 | . | CASSSKVGAQNTEAFF | TGTGCCAGCAGCTCCAAGGTGGGGGCGCAGAACACTGAAGCTTTCTTT
. | TRBJ2-7 | TRBV4-2 | . | CASSQEWSSYEQYF | TGTGCCAGCAGCCAAGAGTGGAGCTCCTACGAGCAGTACTTC
. | TRBJ1-5 | TRBV30 | once | CAWSTRYSNQPQHF | TGTGCCTGGAGTACGAGGTATAGCAATCAGCCCCAGCATTTT
. | TRBJ2-7 | TRBV7-2 | . | CASSFGRGYEQYF | TGTGCCAGCAGCTTCGGACGGGGCTACGAGCAGTACTTC
TRBD2 | TRBJ2-1 | TRBV7-2 | once | CASSSNSGGYNEQFF | TGTGCCAGCAGCTCCAACAGCGGGGGGTACAATGAGCAGTTCTTC
TRBD2 | TRBJ2-7 | TRBV27 | . | CASRTTSGAYEQYF | TGTGCCAGCAGGACGACTAGCGGGGCTTACGAGCAGTACTTC
TRBD1 | TRBJ1-4 | TRBV10-3 | . | CAISERARQGEEKLFF | TGTGCCATCAGTGAACGCGCCCGACAGGGGGAAGAAAAACTGTTTTTT
TRBD1 | TRBJ2-1 | TRBV7-2 | . | CASSRQGAAYNEQFF | TGTGCCAGCAGCCGACAGGGGGCGGCCTACAATGAGCAGTTCTTC
. | TRBJ2-7 | TRBV9 | . | CASSVSFQDEQYF | TGTGCCAGCAGCGTAAGTTTCCAGGACGAGCAGTACTTC
. | TRBJ2-7 | TRBV5-1 | . | CASSGAHPLESEQYF | TGCGCCAGCAGCGGGGCACACCCCTTGGAAAGTGAGCAGTACTTC
. | TRBJ1-6 | TRBV7-6 | . | CASSLVVGGTGSYNSPLHF | TGTGCCAGCAGCTTAGTTGTCGGGGGAACAGGCTCCTATAATTCACCCCTCCACTTT
. | TRBJ2-3 | TRBV11-3 | . | CASSFGWGPDTQYF | TGTGCCAGCAGCTTTGGATGGGGCCCAGATACGCAGTATTTT
. | TRBJ2-5 | TRBV7-6 | . | CASSTTEHLQYF | TGTGCCAGCAGCACGACAGAGCACCTTCAGTACTTC
TRBD1 | TRBJ2-3 | TRBV4-3 | few | CASSQLQGGLTDTQYF | TGCGCCAGCAGCCAACTCCAAGGGGGCCTCACAGATACGCAGTATTTT
TRBD2 | TRBJ2-1 | TRBV30 | . | CAWRAGTRLGEQFF | TGTGCCTGGAGAGCCGGGACTAGGTTGGGTGAGCAGTTCTTC
TRBD2 | TRBJ2-7 | TRBV4-1 | . | CASSQGPTSGAYEQYF | TGCGCCAGCAGCCAAGGTCCCACTAGCGGGGCTTACGAGCAGTACTTC
. | TRBJ1-1 | TRBV5-3 | few | CARSLTSGETEAFF | TGTGCCAGAAGCTTGACGTCAGGGGAAACTGAAGCTTTCTTT
TRBD2 | TRBJ2-5 | TRBV2 | . | CASSDRGEETQYF | TGTGCCAGCAGTGATCGGGGGGAAGAGACCCAGTACTTC
. | TRBJ2-3 | TRBV30 | once | CAWSMPGPDTQYF | TGTGCCTGGAGTATGCCAGGGCCAGATACGCAGTATTTT
. | TRBJ2-7 | TRBV28 | . | CASSSGTPSEEQYF | TGTGCCAGCAGTTCCGGGACTCCATCTGAGGAGCAGTACTTC
TRBD2 | TRBJ2-5 | TRBV9 | . | CASSVGMLASGVQETQYF | TGTGCCAGCAGCGTAGGGATGTTGGCTAGCGGGGTCCAAGAGACCCAGTACTTC
. | TRBJ1-5 | TRBV28 | few | CASSLWGAGRDQPQHF | TGTGCCAGCAGTTTATGGGGGGCAGGCCGTGATCAGCCCCAGCATTTT
. | TRBJ1-5 | TRBV7-2 | . | CASSLTFGTRHQPQHF | TGTGCCAGCAGCTTAACCTTCGGGACACGCCATCAGCCCCAGCATTTT
. | TRBJ2-1 | TRBV10-3 | . | CAISEATSSPYNEQFF | TGTGCCATCAGTGAGGCCACTAGTTCTCCCTACAATGAGCAGTTCTTC
TRBD2 | TRBJ2-3 | TRBV7-6 | . | CASSPTGLSGGLTDTQYF | TGTGCCAGCAGCCCAACAGGGCTTAGCGGGGGATTGACAGATACGCAGTATTTT